The clone carrying this T cell receptor (beta chain) has at least ten counts. The target antigen is unknown. In germline, CDR1 is LNHNV, CDR2 YYDKDF (reference sequence). The CDR3 runs to 12 residues. The V gene lost 4 bases and the J gene lost 3 bases, with 6 bases spanning the gap. TCRdb re-derived calls from the 5' RACE reads in MiXCR, one entry per CDR3 protein. The data show some 240,000 distinct CDR3 sequences, roughly 3.5% seen once. The source of the sample is a study of T cells after yellow fever vaccination. Whole-study findings and limits: When the response was secondary, it was weaker but reached its peak faster, day 5 versus 15. Abundant clonotypes from the bulk population could contaminate FACS-sorted repertoires.

The rearrangement joins TRBV15 to TRBJ2-5, with D unresolved. The sequence came from a man younger than 35 who received the YFV17D yellow fever vaccine. The sample here was PBMCs, taken 15 days after the yellow fever booster vaccination. The CDR3 reads CATSNPKETQYF. Written as DNA, the CDR3 is TGTGCCACCAGCAATCCAAAAGAGACCCAGTACTTC.